This T cell receptor beta chain came from a study of blood T cell repertoires in COVID-19. Method: immunoSEQ multiplex PCR; TCRdb's copy keeps in-frame clones and lacks some. The sample has fewer than 350,000 clones, roughly 90% seen once; the top ten hold approximately 2.4%. The CDR3 sequence is 16 residues long. Germline values: CDR1 GTSNPN, CDR2 SVGIG (reference sequence). V was pared by 3 bases and J by 9 bases, with 13 bases of the junction left unmatched. This receptor was taken from a woman between 40 and 55 years old with acute COVID-19. What was sequenced was PBMCs or T cells enriched from blood (not recorded which). V and J are TRBV30 and TRBJ2-5; 13 bases map to TRBD2. CDR3 DNA: TGTGCCTGGAGCGCGGGGACTAGCGGGGCCTCGGGGGCCCAGTACTTC. Translating it yields CAWSAGTSGASGAQYF.